This T cell receptor beta chain appears in the sequencing data of a study of human T cells and chemical hapten exposure. The germline gives CDR1 DFQATT, CDR2 SNEGSKA (reference sequence). This CDR3 region has 16 residues. Trimming cost V 4 bases and J 3 bases; bases outside gene matches: 13. A single record per CDR3 protein comes from TCRdb applying MiXCR to the RACE reads. The sample has fewer than 55,000 distinct CDR3 sequences; roughly a tenth are singletons. Time point defined: patch test 3, about 24 weeks after DPC sensitization. As for treatment: therapeutic diphenylcyclopropenone sensitization with weekly scalp DPC.

Specimen: whole blood, collected in connection with sensitization to the hapten diphenylcyclopropenone (DPC). The receptor comes from a middle-aged woman with alopecia areata. Some clones in this sample may be carry-over from other donors' samples. V usage is TRBV20-1 and J usage is TRBJ2-3; 7 nucleotides align to TRBD2. The CDR3 here is CSATHKTGEGTDTQYF. The CDR3 DNA sequence: TGCAGTGCTACGCATAAGACGGGGGAGGGAACAGATACGCAGTATTTT.